These 20 T cell receptor beta chains came from one sample sequenced in a study of cytomegalovirus exposure and HLA in healthy donors. The PCR employed 60 Vbeta primers together with 13 Jbeta primers. TCRdb's table, derived via immunoSEQ multiplex PCR, lists solely in-frame clones and lacks some. The data contain around 70,000 clones, about three quarters of them singletons. Specimen: PBMCs. These receptors all come from a woman between 35 and 50 years old in good health and CMV-seropositive.

The rearrangement uses TRBV18 and TRBJ1-1; TRBD1 is a possible D gene (5 bases). Germline-derived CDR1 and CDR2 are KGHSH and LQKENI. This CDR3 comprises 16 residues. Trimming left V 6 bases short and J 1 base short, with 18 bases between. The DNA of the CDR3 is TGTGCCAGCTCGCCGGGGGTTGGGGCCGCGAACACTGAAGCTTTCTTT. Translation: CASSPGVGAANTEAFF.

The chain is built from TRBV19 and TRBJ1-1, with TRBD1 matching over 7 bases. Germline values: CDR1 LNHDA, CDR2 SQIVND (reference sequence). J gave up 3 bases and V 4 bases, and 5 bases lay outside the gene matches. CDR3 length equals 14 residues. CDR3 sequence: CASSNRGEDTEAFF. The CDR3 region has the DNA TGTGCCAGTAGTAACAGGGGAGAGGACACTGAAGCTTTCTTT.

The CDR3 region is CASSLTTGGNTEAFF. Written as DNA, the CDR3 is TGTGCCAGCAGCTTAACGACAGGGGGGAACACTGAAGCTTTCTTT. The V gene is TRBV7-3, the J gene TRBJ1-1; 9 bases map to TRBD1. Germline V gene lookup returns CDR1 SGHTA and CDR2 FQGTGA. J was trimmed by 1 base and V by 0 bases; bases with no gene match: 0. The CDR3 totals 15 residues.

The chain is built from TRBV6-5 and TRBJ1-6; 7 bases align to TRBD1. The V segment lost 6 bases and the J segment 8 bases; nucleotides outside the gene matches: 10. In germline, CDR1 is MNHEY, CDR2 SVGAGI. The CDR3 spans 15 residues. The DNA of the CDR3 is TGTGCCAGCAGCAAAAGACAGGGACGTCATTCACCCCTCCACTTT. Translating gives CASSKRQGRHSPLHF.

The chain couples TRBV5-1 to TRBJ2-5, with D perhaps matching TRBD1 (7 bases). This CDR3 has 16 residues. Looked up from germline, CDR1 is SGHRS and CDR2 is YFSETQ. Trimming cost V 2 bases and J 3 bases, with 17 bases left between them. The CDR3 loop reads CASSLGGGPTEETQYF. Here the CDR3 DNA reads TGCGCCAGCAGCTTAGGAGGGGGCCCTACGGAAGAGACCCAGTACTTC. The complete variable domain, with remaining parts taken from reference TRBV5-1 and TRBJ2-5, reads KAGVTQTPRYLIKTRGQQVTLSCSPISGHRSVSWYQQTPGQGLQFLFEYFSETQRNKGNFPGRFSGRQFSNSRSEMNVSTLELGDSALYLCASSLGGGPTEETQYFGPGTRLLVL.

The chain joins TRBV4-1 to TRBJ2-5, with 9 bases fitting TRBD2. V dropped 1 base and J dropped 5; count of bases not matched to a gene: 11. Germline V lookup: CDR1 MGHRA, CDR2 YSYEKL. The CDR3 runs to 17 residues. CDR3 DNA: TGCGCCAGCAGCCAAGGAGTAGCTAGCGGGGATGGGGAGACCCAGTACTTC. Residues: CASSQGVASGDGETQYF.

The chain has TRBV6-6 and TRBJ2-5; TRBD1 agrees at 9 bases. Trimming at V came to 4 bases and at J to 4 bases, leaving 10 bases not matched to a gene. There are 16 residues in the CDR3. Germline CDR1 and CDR2: MNHNY and SVGAGI (reference sequence). This CDR3 is CASSSPNRGQGETQYF. CDR3 in DNA: TGTGCCAGCAGTTCCCCTAACAGGGGGCAGGGAGAGACCCAGTACTTC.

The rearrangement joins TRBV7-3 to TRBJ2-2; 8 bases line up with TRBD1. Per the germline V gene, CDR1 is SGHTA and CDR2 is FQGTGA. The CDR3 spans 14 residues. V shed 5 bases, J shed 5 bases, and the junction held 4 bases outside the gene matches. The CDR3 loop is CASSPGQATGELFF. The DNA for the CDR3 is TGTGCCAGCAGCCCGGGACAGGCGACCGGGGAGCTGTTTTTT.

V usage is TRBV11-1 and J usage is TRBJ2-1; 12 positions agree with TRBD2. The CDR3 sequence is 15 residues long. Losses at the gene ends were 3 bases for V and 8 bases for J; bases not matched to a gene: 5. Germline loops: CDR1 SGHAT, CDR2 FQDESV (reference sequence). The CDR3 spells CASSFLAGGPHEQFF. Written as DNA, the CDR3 is TGTGCCAGCAGCTTTCTAGCGGGGGGGCCCCATGAGCAGTTCTTC.

V is TRBV2 and J is TRBJ2-1, with a weak D call TRBD1 (6 bases). The germline CDR1 and CDR2 sequences are SNHLY and FYNNEI. This CDR3 contains 14 residues. Trimming stripped 6 bases from V and 5 bases from J, with 14 bases between. The CDR3 protein is CASSLTQGNNEQFF. CDR3 nucleotides: TGTGCCAGCAGCCTAACCCAGGGGAACAATGAGCAGTTCTTC.

The chain uses TRBV27 and TRBJ1-1, with 8 bases matching TRBD1. Germline-derived CDR1 and CDR2 are MNHEY and SMNVEV (reference sequence). The CDR3 spans 16 residues. J lost 3 bases, V lost 5 bases, and 11 bases had no gene match. CDR3 DNA: TGTGCCAGCAGTGCCGCACGACAGGGGCGGTACACTGAAGCTTTCTTT. Translating it yields CASSAARQGRYTEAFF.

This chain connects TRBV29-1 to TRBJ2-1; 10 bases are a match to TRBD1. CDR3 size: 12 residues. In germline, CDR1 is SQVTM, CDR2 ANQGSEA. CDR3 nucleotides: TGCAGAGCAGGGACAGGGGCTCGTGAGCAGTTCTTC. The encoded protein is CRAGTGAREQFF.

The chain employs TRBV6-5 and TRBJ1-3; no reliable D call. There are 13 residues in the CDR3. The ends were cut back, 6 bases at V and 3 bases at J, with 9 bases in the middle. From germline, CDR1 is MNHEY and CDR2 SVGAGI. The CDR3 spells CASRQFLGNTIYF. CDR3 bases: TGTGCCAGCAGACAGTTCCTTGGAAACACCATATATTTT.

Only a few counts were recorded for this clone. The V gene is TRBV5-6, the J gene TRBJ2-5; D ambiguous. Trimming stripped 5 bases from V and 3 bases from J, with 5 bases between. The CDR3 length is 11 residues. The germline V gene encodes CDR1 SGHDT and CDR2 YYEEEE. CDR3 in DNA: TGTGCCAGCAGGCGCGAAGAGACCCAGTACTTC. It codes for CASRREETQYF.

This chain uses TRBV5-4 with TRBJ1-2; 12 nucleotides align to TRBD1. V dropped 4 bases and J dropped 4; count of bases not matched to a gene: 5. Germline CDR1 reads SGHNT; CDR2 reads YYREEE (reference sequence). This CDR3 has 15 residues. DNA of the CDR3: TGTGCCAGCAGCCTCGGGACAGGGGGCATCTATGGCTACACCTTC. This encodes CASSLGTGGIYGYTF.

This clone was observed a few times. The J gene is TRBJ2-5, the V gene TRBV6-1; 9 nucleotides align to TRBD1. V shed 6 bases and J 5 bases; nucleotides not matched to a gene: 10. This CDR3 comprises 15 residues. Germline CDR1 is MNHNS and CDR2 is SASEGT. The CDR3 here is CASRLVQGAGETQYF. DNA of the CDR3: TGTGCCAGCAGGCTTGTACAGGGGGCGGGGGAGACCCAGTACTTC.

This clone was seen once. The rearrangement links TRBV19 to TRBJ1-2, with TRBD1 identical over 10 bases. The germline V gene has CDR1 LNHDA and CDR2 SQIVND (reference sequence). Unmatched junction bases numbered 8, after V lost 5 bases and J lost 5 bases. This CDR3 region has 15 residues. Here the CDR3 reads CASSGRRQGAYGYTF. Here the CDR3 DNA reads TGTGCCAGTAGTGGACGCCGACAGGGGGCTTATGGCTACACCTTC.

CDR3 sequence reads: CASSPGQGWSNEQYF. The CDR3 nucleotides are TGTGCCAGCTCACCAGGGCAGGGCTGGTCGAACGAGCAGTACTTC. This chain uses TRBV18 with TRBJ2-7; possibly TRBD1 for D (5 bases). The CDR3 totals 15 residues. With 2 bases removed from V and 5 bases from J, the gap between germline ends came to 16 bases. Germline loops: CDR1 KGHSH, CDR2 LQKENI.

This clone was picked up a small number of times. The CDR3 spells CASSYLGEETQYF. In DNA form, the CDR3 reads TGTGCCAGCAGTTACTTAGGGGAAGAGACCCAGTACTTC. The chain has TRBV6-6 and TRBJ2-5, with a possible D match to TRBD1 (5 bases). This CDR3 has 13 residues. Trimming pared 1 base from V and 3 bases from J, leaving 6 bases between. Germline values: CDR1 MNHNY, CDR2 SVGAGI (reference sequence).

This sequence joins TRBV18 and TRBJ2-5; 9 bases fit TRBD2. The V gene's germline CDR1 is KGHSH and CDR2 LQKENI. This CDR3 is 17 amino acids long. V shed 0 bases, J shed 1 base, and the junction held 6 bases outside the gene matches. In nucleotides, the CDR3 is TGTGCCAGCTCACCACCCGGCCCGGGACTAGCCCAAGAGACCCAGTACTTC. This codes for CASSPPGPGLAQETQYF. The variable domain in full, completed from reference TRBV18 and TRBJ2-5, reads NAGVMQNPRHLVRRRGQEARLRCSPMKGHSHVYWYRQLPEEGLKFMVYLQKENIIDESGMPKERFSAEFPKEGPSILRIQQVVRGDSAAYFCASSPPGPGLAQETQYFGPGTRLLVL.